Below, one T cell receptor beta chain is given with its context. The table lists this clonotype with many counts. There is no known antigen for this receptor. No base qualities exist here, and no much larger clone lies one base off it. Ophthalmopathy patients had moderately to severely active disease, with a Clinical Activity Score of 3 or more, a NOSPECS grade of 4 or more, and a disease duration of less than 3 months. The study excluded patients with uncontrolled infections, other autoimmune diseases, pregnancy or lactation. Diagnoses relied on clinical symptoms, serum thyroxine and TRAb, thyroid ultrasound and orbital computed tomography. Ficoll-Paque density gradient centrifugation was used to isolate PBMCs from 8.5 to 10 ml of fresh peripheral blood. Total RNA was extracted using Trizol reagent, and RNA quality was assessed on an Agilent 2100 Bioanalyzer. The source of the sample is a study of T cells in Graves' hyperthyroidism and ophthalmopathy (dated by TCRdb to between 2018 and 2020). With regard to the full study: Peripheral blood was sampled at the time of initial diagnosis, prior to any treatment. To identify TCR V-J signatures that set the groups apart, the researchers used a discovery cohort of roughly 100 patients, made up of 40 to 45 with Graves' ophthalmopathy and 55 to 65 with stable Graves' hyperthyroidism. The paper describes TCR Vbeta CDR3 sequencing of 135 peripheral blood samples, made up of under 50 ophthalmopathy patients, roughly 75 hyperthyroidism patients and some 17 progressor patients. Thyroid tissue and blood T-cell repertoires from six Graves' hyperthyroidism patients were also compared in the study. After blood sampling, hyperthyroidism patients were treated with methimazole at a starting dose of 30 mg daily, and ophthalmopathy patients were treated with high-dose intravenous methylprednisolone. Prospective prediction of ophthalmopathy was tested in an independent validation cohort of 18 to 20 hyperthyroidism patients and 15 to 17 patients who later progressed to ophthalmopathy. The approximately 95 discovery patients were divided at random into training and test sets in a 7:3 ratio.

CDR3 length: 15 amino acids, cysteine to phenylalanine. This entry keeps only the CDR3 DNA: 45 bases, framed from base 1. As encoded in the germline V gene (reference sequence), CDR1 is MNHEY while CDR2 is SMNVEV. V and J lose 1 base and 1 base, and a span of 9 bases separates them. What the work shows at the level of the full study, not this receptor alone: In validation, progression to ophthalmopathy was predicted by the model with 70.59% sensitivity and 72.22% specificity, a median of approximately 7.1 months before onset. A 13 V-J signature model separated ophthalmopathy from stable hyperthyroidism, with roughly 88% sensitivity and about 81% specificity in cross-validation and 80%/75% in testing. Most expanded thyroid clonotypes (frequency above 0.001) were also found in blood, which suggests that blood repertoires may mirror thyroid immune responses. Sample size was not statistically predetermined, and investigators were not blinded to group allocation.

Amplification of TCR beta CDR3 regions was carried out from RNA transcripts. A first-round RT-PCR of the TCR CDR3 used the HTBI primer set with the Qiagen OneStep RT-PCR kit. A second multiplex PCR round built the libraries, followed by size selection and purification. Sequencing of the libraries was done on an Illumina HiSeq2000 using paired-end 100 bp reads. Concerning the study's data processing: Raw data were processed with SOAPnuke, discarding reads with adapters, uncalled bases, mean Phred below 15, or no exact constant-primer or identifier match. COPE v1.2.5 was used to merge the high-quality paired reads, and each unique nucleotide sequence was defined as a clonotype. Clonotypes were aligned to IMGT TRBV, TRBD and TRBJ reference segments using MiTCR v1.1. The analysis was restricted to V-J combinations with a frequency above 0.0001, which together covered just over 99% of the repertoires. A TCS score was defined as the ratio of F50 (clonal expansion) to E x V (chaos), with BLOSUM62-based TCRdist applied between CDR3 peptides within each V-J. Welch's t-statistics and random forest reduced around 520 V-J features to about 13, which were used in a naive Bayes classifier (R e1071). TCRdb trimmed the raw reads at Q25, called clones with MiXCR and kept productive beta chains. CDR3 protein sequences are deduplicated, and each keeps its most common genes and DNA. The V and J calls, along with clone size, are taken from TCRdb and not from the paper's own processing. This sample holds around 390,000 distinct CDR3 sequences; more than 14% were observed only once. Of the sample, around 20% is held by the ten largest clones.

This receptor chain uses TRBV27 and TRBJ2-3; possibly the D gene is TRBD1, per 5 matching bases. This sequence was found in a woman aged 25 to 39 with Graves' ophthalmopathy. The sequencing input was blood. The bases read TGTGCCAGCAGTTTATATAGGGGCGGCACAGATACGCAGTATTTT. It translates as CASSLYRGGTDTQYF.